Shown below are 30 T cell receptor beta chains from a single sample sequenced in a study of technical replicates of blood from a handful of donors. Profiling relied on immunoSEQ multiplex PCR, and the TCRdb table lists in-frame clones only, not all of them. The sample has 45,000 to 60,000 clones; 91% are singletons. Material for sequencing was PBMCs. These receptors were collected from a human donor in good health. Some clones in this sample may be carry-over from other donors' samples.

This clone showed up just once. V and J are TRBV6-5 and TRBJ2-5; 7 nucleotides agree with TRBD1. CDR3 length equals 13 residues. Germline CDR1 is MNHEY and CDR2 is SVGAGI. V trimming: 4 bases; J trimming: 2 bases; junction bases outside the gene matches: 1. The CDR3 spells CASSSQGQETQYF. The CDR3 DNA reads TGTGCCAGCAGTTCACAGGGGCAAGAGACCCAGTACTTC.

The V gene is TRBV2, the J gene TRBJ2-2; D is perhaps TRBD2 (5 bases). There are 10 residues in the CDR3. Germline assignment: CDR1 SNHLY and CDR2 FYNNEI. As DNA, the CDR3 is TGTGCAGAGGGCACCGGGGAGCTGTTTTTT. Translating it yields CAEGTGELFF.

This clone was detected once. The chain combines TRBV15 with TRBJ1-6, with D possibly matching TRBD1 (5 bases). Germline assignment: CDR1 LNHNV and CDR2 YYDKDF (reference sequence). Trimming shortened V by 1 base and J by 0 bases, and 13 bases separated the two germline ends. The CDR3 loop spans 18 amino acids. The CDR3 DNA reads TGTGCCACCAGCAGAGTTTATTGGCAGGGCTCCTATAATTCACCCCTCCACTTT. This gives the protein CATSRVYWQGSYNSPLHF.

The CDR3 spells CASSQVRGGAGDTQYF. In DNA form, the CDR3 reads TGCGCCAGCAGCCAAGTCCGCGGGGGGGCGGGAGATACGCAGTATTTT. V is TRBV4-3 and J is TRBJ2-3; 9 bases align to TRBD2. Per germline, CDR1 LGHNA and CDR2 YSLEER. The length of the CDR3 is 16 residues. With 1 base clipped from V and 5 bases from J, the junction kept 7 bases outside the gene matches.

CDR3 residues: CASSSRPGGKNIQYF. The CDR3 nucleotides are TGTGCCAGCAGTTCCCGCCCAGGGGGCAAAAACATTCAGTACTTC. The gene calls are TRBV6-1 and TRBJ2-4; TRBD1 matches at 7 bases. V gave up 5 bases and J gave up 3 bases; unmatched junction bases: 7. The germline V gene encodes CDR1 MNHNS and CDR2 SASEGT. The CDR3 has 15 amino acids.

The chain has TRBV7-6 and TRBJ1-1; TRBD1 agrees at 7 bases. Germline values: CDR1 SGHVS, CDR2 FNYEAQ. Trimming at V came to 2 bases and at J to 4 bases, leaving 4 bases not matched to a gene. The CDR3 spans 14 residues. The CDR3 DNA sequence: TGTGCCAGCAGCTTAAGGCAGGGGGTCACTGAAGCTTTCTTT. It specifies CASSLRQGVTEAFF. Full variable domain (missing parts from reference TRBV7-6 and TRBJ1-1): GAGVSQSPRYKVTKRGQDVALRCDPISGHVSLYWYRQALGQGPEFLTYFNYEAQQDKSGLPNDRFSAERPEGSISTLTIQRTEQRDSAMYRCASSLRQGVTEAFFGQGTRLTVV.

The chain joins TRBV4-2 to TRBJ2-7; no reliable D call. Germline V gene lookup returns CDR1 LGHNA and CDR2 YNFKEQ. Trimming removed 0 bases from V and 0 bases from J, with 6 bases in between. This CDR3 comprises 14 residues. CDR3 in DNA: TGTGCCAGCAGCCAAGAACTGTTCTCCTACGAGCAGTACTTC. Translating gives CASSQELFSYEQYF.

The chain couples TRBV7-2 to TRBJ2-7; a weak D match, TRBD2 (5 bases). V was shortened by 3 bases and J by 6 bases, with 9 bases between the two germline ends. CDR1 is SGHTA and CDR2 is FQGNSA in the germline V gene. The CDR3 spans 12 residues. The CDR3: CASSFPGSEQYF. In DNA, the CDR3 is TGTGCCAGCAGCTTCCCGGGGTCCGAGCAGTACTTC.

The chain recombines TRBV10-2 with TRBJ2-7, with a possible D match to TRBD2 (5 bases). CDR3 length: 15 amino acids. From germline, CDR1 is WSHSY and CDR2 SAAADI. Trimming shortened V by 5 bases and J by 5 bases, and 19 bases separated the two germline ends. The CDR3 spells CASSPRVAGRDEQYF. The CDR3 nucleotides read TGCGCCAGCAGTCCGAGGGTAGCTGGTAGGGACGAGCAGTACTTC.

The chain is built from TRBV19 and TRBJ2-6; weak D call: TRBD1 (6 bases). In germline, CDR1 is LNHDA, CDR2 SQIVND (reference sequence). Trimming left V 2 bases short and J 0 bases short, with 23 bases between. This CDR3 has 21 amino acids. CDR3 protein: CASSITRPTGLLSSGANVLTF. DNA for the CDR3: TGTGCCAGTAGTATAACCCGCCCGACAGGACTCCTCTCCTCTGGGGCCAACGTCCTGACTTTC.

The chain is built from TRBV4-1 and TRBJ2-5, with 8 bases matching TRBD2. Losses at the gene ends were 2 bases for V and 4 bases for J; bases not matched to a gene: 9. This CDR3 is 16 amino acids long. CDR1 and CDR2 (germline): MGHRA, YSYEKL. The CDR3 DNA sequence: TGCGCCAGCAGCCAATCGGCGGGACTAGGGGCAGAGACCCAGTACTTC. It yields the protein CASSQSAGLGAETQYF.

The V call is TRBV4-3, the J call TRBJ2-7; D call uncertain. V was trimmed by 0 bases and J by 3 bases, leaving 12 bases between them. In germline, CDR1 is LGHNA, CDR2 YSLEER. This CDR3 contains 15 residues. CDR3 residues: CASSQDKYTDYEQYF. The DNA of the CDR3 is TGCGCCAGCAGCCAAGATAAGTACACCGACTACGAGCAGTACTTC.

V usage is TRBV6-5 and J usage is TRBJ1-1; maybe TRBD1 (6 bases). There are 13 residues in the CDR3. The V gene's germline CDR1 is MNHEY and CDR2 SVGAGI. With 6 bases removed from V and 4 bases from J, the gap between germline ends came to 12 bases. The CDR3 DNA follows: TGTGCCAGCAGGGCCCAGGGGCTCACTGAAGCTTTCTTT. This translates into CASRAQGLTEAFF.

The chain couples TRBV29-1 to TRBJ2-1, with 12 bases matching TRBD2. The CDR3 consists of 13 residues. The J segment lost 9 bases and the V segment lost 4 bases, leaving 4 bases of the junction unmatched. In germline, CDR1 is SQVTM, CDR2 ANQGSEA. The DNA for the CDR3 is TGCAGCGTTGTCCCGACTAGCGGGGGTGAGCAGTTCTTC. Protein: CSVVPTSGGEQFF.

This chain uses TRBV27 with TRBJ1-5; 10 bases line up with TRBD1. The CDR3 runs to 15 residues. Germline V gene data show CDR1 as MNHEY and CDR2 as SMNVEV (reference sequence). V lost 5 bases, J lost 6 bases, and 7 bases stayed unmatched. The DNA of the CDR3 is TGTGCCAGCAGTCCGAGGACAGGGGGAGGTCAGCCCCAGCATTTT. Its protein is CASSPRTGGGQPQHF.

This chain links TRBV7-7 with TRBJ2-5; TRBD1 matches 10 bases. The CDR3 runs to 14 residues. Trimming took 5 bases from V and 5 from J; bases not matched to a gene: 5. CDR1 is SSHAT, CDR2 FNYEAQ, per germline (reference sequence). DNA for the CDR3: TGTGCCAGCAGCCGGGACAGGGGAATGGAGACCCAGTACTTC. It encodes CASSRDRGMETQYF.

This sequence joins TRBV18 and TRBJ1-6; the match to TRBD1 covers 9 bases. Per germline, CDR1 KGHSH and CDR2 LQKENI. J gave up 9 bases and V 6 bases, and 3 bases lay outside the gene matches. The CDR3 extends over 13 amino acids. The CDR3 reads CASSRDRASPLHF. The CDR3 DNA is TGTGCCAGCTCCCGGGACAGGGCTTCACCCCTCCACTTT.

J is TRBJ2-2 and V is TRBV29-1, with TRBD1 matching over 9 bases. The V and J ends lost 7 bases and 7 bases, in that order; junction bases with no gene match: 13. Germline V gene data show CDR1 as SQVTM and CDR2 as ANQGSEA. The CDR3 consists of 15 residues. The CDR3 loop reads CSAEPGQGVGGELFF. The DNA of the CDR3 is TGCAGCGCTGAGCCGGGACAGGGAGTTGGCGGGGAGCTGTTTTTT.

V usage is TRBV6-5 and J usage is TRBJ2-3; perhaps TRBD2 as D (6 bases). Germline CDR1 is MNHEY and CDR2 is SVGAGI. The CDR3 contains 14 residues. The ends were cut back, 6 bases at V and 2 bases at J, with 12 bases in the middle. DNA of the CDR3: TGTGCCAGCAGACCCCTAGCGTTCACAGATACGCAGTATTTT. It specifies CASRPLAFTDTQYF.

The rearrangement links TRBV6-5 to TRBJ2-1; a weak D match, TRBD2 (5 bases). Germline V gene lookup returns CDR1 MNHEY and CDR2 SVGAGI. CDR3 size: 15 residues. V lost 0 bases and J lost 9, with 15 bases in between. The CDR3 sequence is CASSYSGYGGGEQFF. The CDR3 DNA follows: TGTGCCAGCAGTTACTCGGGGTATGGTGGAGGTGAGCAGTTCTTC.

The CDR3 protein is CAWSGLAGYNEQFF. The CDR3 bases are TGTGCCTGGAGTGGTCTAGCGGGGTATAATGAGCAGTTCTTC. The chain recombines TRBV30 with TRBJ2-1; TRBD2 matches 9 bases. J was trimmed by 7 bases and V by 1 base; bases with no gene match: 5. The germline V gene encodes CDR1 GTSNPN and CDR2 SVGIG (reference sequence). CDR3 length: 14 residues.

The chain employs TRBV4-3 and TRBJ2-4, with TRBD2 matching over 8 bases. From germline, CDR1 is LGHNA and CDR2 YSLEER. The trim removed 0 bases at V and 0 bases at J, leaving 7 bases unmatched. The CDR3 contains 18 residues. The CDR3 region is CASSQDGLAGVAKNIQYF. The CDR3 nucleotides are TGCGCCAGCAGCCAAGATGGTCTAGCGGGCGTAGCCAAAAACATTCAGTACTTC.

The chain employs TRBV6-5 and TRBJ2-5, with D possibly being TRBD1 (6 bases). The CDR3 length is 15 residues. Germline lookup yields CDR1 MNHEY and CDR2 SVGAGI. Trimming stripped 6 bases from V and 3 bases from J, with 17 bases between. CDR3 coding DNA: TGTGCCAGCAGCCAGAGGACAGCTGTGGAAGAGACCCAGTACTTC. As protein: CASSQRTAVEETQYF.

J is TRBJ1-2 and V is TRBV30; a possible D gene is TRBD1 (5 bases). Germline loops: CDR1 GTSNPN, CDR2 SVGIG (reference sequence). V was trimmed by 1 base and J by 7 bases, leaving 10 bases between them. The CDR3 runs 12 residues. CDR3 amino acids: CAWSEGAAGYTF. DNA for the CDR3: TGTGCCTGGAGTGAAGGGGCTGCTGGCTACACCTTC.

Written as DNA, the CDR3 is TGTGCCAGCAGCTGGCCCTTGGGAGACGAGCAGTACTTC. Translation gives CASSWPLGDEQYF. The rearrangement uses TRBV5-8 and TRBJ2-7, with D possibly matching TRBD2 (5 bases). This CDR3 is built from 13 residues. Trimming cost V 3 bases and J 5 bases, with 12 bases left between them. Germline CDR1 is SGHTS and CDR2 is YDEGEE.

J is TRBJ1-1 and V is TRBV7-2, with TRBD1 matching 7 bases. There are 13 residues in the CDR3. Germline V gene sequence: CDR1 SGHTA, CDR2 FQGNSA. V was pared by 5 bases and J by 11 bases, with 11 bases of the junction left unmatched. The CDR3 loop is CASSAWDSPRAFF. In DNA form, the CDR3 reads TGTGCCAGCAGCGCCTGGGACAGCCCGAGGGCTTTCTTT.

The J gene is TRBJ1-2, the V gene TRBV19, with 8 bases lining up with TRBD1. CDR3 length: 15 residues. V trimming: 5 bases; J trimming: 5 bases; junction bases outside the gene matches: 10. The germline V gene has CDR1 LNHDA and CDR2 SQIVND (reference sequence). The CDR3 DNA is TGTGCCAGTAGTCCTTCGGACAGGGTTGGTTATGGCTACACCTTC. Encoded protein: CASSPSDRVGYGYTF.

This chain connects TRBV9 to TRBJ1-4; maybe TRBD1 (5 bases). The CDR3 extends over 14 amino acids. Germline V gene data show CDR1 as SGDLS and CDR2 as YYNGEE. Trimming removed 0 bases at V and 7 bases at J, with 10 bases between. CDR3 amino acids: CASSVEQGSEKLFF. The CDR3 bases are TGTGCCAGCAGCGTAGAGCAGGGTAGTGAAAAACTGTTTTTT.

This chain joins TRBV9 and TRBJ2-7, with D possibly TRBD2 on 6 matching bases. The CDR3 is made up of 13 amino acids. The ends were cut back, 3 bases at V and 0 bases at J, with 7 bases in the middle. Germline-derived CDR1 and CDR2 are SGDLS and YYNGEE. The CDR3 nucleotides read TGTGCCAGCAGCGCCGGGAGCTCCTACGAGCAGTACTTC. Encoded protein: CASSAGSSYEQYF.

V is TRBV9 and J is TRBJ2-1, with 8 nucleotides matching TRBD1. V gave up 4 bases and J gave up 8 bases; unmatched junction bases: 11. This CDR3 is built from 15 residues. Germline CDR1 and CDR2: SGDLS and YYNGEE. The CDR3 spells CASSSTGTGFDEQFF. CDR3 nucleotide sequence: TGTGCCAGCAGCTCGACCGGGACAGGTTTTGATGAGCAGTTCTTC.